These 14 T cell receptor beta chains were all obtained from the same sample, sequenced in a study of a mutant IDH1 vaccine in newly diagnosed glioma (dated by TCRdb to the early 2020s). Antigen specificity for these receptors is unknown. Library method: the immunoSEQ multiplex PCR assay. TCRdb mirrors the immuneACCESS table, restricted to in-frame sequences. Some clones are absent from its copies; in checked studies, under half trace to an unresolved V gene, and the reason for the others is unknown. For this sample the table gives 70,000 to 95,000 clones, of which 75% to 90% were detected only once. 0.75% to 0.95% of the sample is taken by the ten largest. Taken with the paper, the label for time point translates to: week 23, last vaccination. Every vaccine dose consisted of 300 ug of a 20-mer mutant IDH1 peptide in Montanide, administered subcutaneously together with topical imiquimod. Sequenced here: PBMCs, sampled from a glioma patient whose treatment included an IDH1 peptide vaccine. These receptor sequences come from a woman aged 50 to 60 with glioma.

The chain joins TRBV10-1 to TRBJ2-3; a weak D match, TRBD2 (5 bases). The CDR3 extends over 14 amino acids. With 0 bases removed from V and 4 bases from J, the gap between germline ends came to 8 bases. Germline assignment: CDR1 WNHNN and CDR2 SYGVQD (reference sequence). The CDR3: CASSESPSSDTQYF. In nucleotides, the CDR3 is TGCGCCAGCAGTGAGTCTCCTAGCTCAGATACGCAGTATTTT.

The rearrangement joins TRBV2 to TRBJ1-6, with a possible D match to TRBD1 (6 bases). Germline lookup yields CDR1 SNHLY and CDR2 FYNNEI. V was shortened by 7 bases and J by 5 bases, with 6 bases between the two germline ends. The CDR3 covers 12 residues. Written as DNA, the CDR3 is TGTGCCAGCAACAGGGATAATTCACCCCTCCACTTT. Amino acid sequence: CASNRDNSPLHF.

This rearrangement joins TRBV10-2 to TRBJ1-1, with TRBD1 matching over 8 bases. This CDR3 region has 13 residues. The ends lost 3 bases at V and 5 bases at J; junction bases unmatched: 2. CDR1 is WSHSY and CDR2 is SAAADI in the germline V gene. For the CDR3, the DNA is TGCGCCAGCAGTGAACAGGGGGGGACTGAAGCTTTCTTT. Its protein product is CASSEQGGTEAFF.

This chain links TRBV19 with TRBJ1-5; the D gene is possibly TRBD1 (5 bases). CDR1 is LNHDA, CDR2 SQIVND, per germline (reference sequence). The CDR3 totals 14 residues. V gave up 5 bases and J gave up 9 bases, with 17 bases separating them. The CDR3, as DNA: TGTGCCAGTAGTGGGTCGGGGCAATCGAGGCCCCAGCATTTT. Its translation is CASSGSGQSRPQHF. The variable domain in full, with the rest retrieved from reference TRBV19 and TRBJ1-5, is DGGITQSPKYLFRKEGQNVTLSCEQNLNHDAMYWYRQDPGQGLRLIYYSQIVNDFQKGDIAEGYSVSREKKESFPLTVTSAQKNPTAFYLCASSGSGQSRPQHFGDGTRLSIL.

The V and J genes are TRBV19 and TRBJ2-2; either TRBD1 or TRBD2 may supply D (5 bases each). There are 16 residues in the CDR3. Germline V gives CDR1 LNHDA, CDR2 SQIVND (reference sequence). Trimming took 1 base from V and 10 from J, leaving 19 bases between them. In DNA, the CDR3 is TGTGCCAGTAGTATAGCCCTCTTCAGGGATCGGGAGGAGCTGTTTTTT. It is translated as CASSIALFRDREELFF.

The V gene is TRBV5-1, the J gene TRBJ2-1; 14 nucleotides agree with TRBD2. CDR1 is SGHRS, CDR2 YFSETQ, per germline. Trimming removed 4 bases from V and 4 bases from J; junction bases left unmatched: 7. The CDR3 sequence is 17 residues long. CDR3 nucleotide sequence: TGCGCCAGCAGCCCCAGGACTAGCGGGAGGTATTACAATGAGCAGTTCTTC. Its translation is CASSPRTSGRYYNEQFF. Together with reference TRBV5-1 and TRBJ2-1, the CDR3 gives the full variable domain: KAGVTQTPRYLIKTRGQQVTLSCSPISGHRSVSWYQQTPGQGLQFLFEYFSETQRNKGNFPGRFSGRQFSNSRSEMNVSTLELGDSALYLCASSPRTSGRYYNEQFFGPGTRLTVL.

V and J are TRBV28 and TRBJ2-7, with D perhaps being TRBD1 or TRBD2 (5 bases each). From germline, CDR1 is MDHEN and CDR2 SYDVKM. This CDR3 comprises 16 residues. V was trimmed by 6 bases and J by 5 bases, leaving 23 bases between them. The DNA for the CDR3 is TGTGCCAGCAGCACCCCCGGGGCGGCCCTGGCCCACGAGCAGTACTTC. It translates to CASSTPGAALAHEQYF.

The genes are TRBV28 and TRBJ2-7, with D possibly being TRBD1 or TRBD2 (5 bases each). CDR1 is MDHEN, CDR2 SYDVKM, per germline. This CDR3 is built from 12 residues. Trimming shortened V by 5 bases and J by 4 bases, and 9 bases separated the two germline ends. The CDR3 nucleotides read TGTGCCAGCAGTAGGGACCGGTACGAGCAGTACTTC. It is translated as CASSRDRYEQYF.

This clone was seen a few times. This chain uses TRBV15 with TRBJ2-7; tentatively, D is TRBD1 (5 bases). V was pared by 2 bases and J by 2 bases, with 10 bases between. Looked up from germline, CDR1 is LNHNV and CDR2 is YYDKDF (reference sequence). The CDR3 contains 14 residues. The CDR3: CATSRSGSAYEQYF. CDR3 in DNA: TGTGCCACCAGCAGATCAGGGTCGGCCTACGAGCAGTACTTC.

J is TRBJ2-2 and V is TRBV7-2; D call uncertain. Trimming pared 0 bases from V and 1 base from J, leaving 18 bases between. This CDR3 region has 19 residues. Germline V gene sequence: CDR1 SGHTA, CDR2 FQGNSA. This CDR3 is CASSLALVDRTVNTGELFF. CDR3 DNA sequence: TGTGCCAGCAGCTTAGCCCTAGTGGACCGGACGGTGAACACCGGGGAGCTGTTTTTT.

This clone has only one observation. V gene TRBV18 combines with J gene TRBJ2-7; D is perhaps TRBD2 (5 bases). The V gene lost 0 bases and the J gene lost 2 bases, with 8 bases spanning the gap. CDR1 is KGHSH and CDR2 is LQKENI in the germline V gene. This CDR3 spans 14 amino acids. This CDR3 reads CASSPPSVTYEQYF. Written as DNA, the CDR3 is TGTGCCAGCTCACCACCTAGCGTTACCTACGAGCAGTACTTC.

This clone was seen only once. V gene TRBV6-6 combines with J gene TRBJ1-5; D uncertain. The CDR3 has 13 amino acids. Germline lookup yields CDR1 MNHNY and CDR2 SVGAGI (reference sequence). V lost 6 bases and J 6 bases, leaving 12 bases between the germline ends. CDR3 protein: CASSRAPSQPQHF. The CDR3 DNA reads as TGTGCCAGCAGCCGGGCCCCGAGTCAGCCCCAGCATTTT.

The chain recombines TRBV29-1 with TRBJ2-1; 12 positions match TRBD1. With V trimmed by 0 bases and J by 7 bases, 10 bases remained unmatched. Germline V gene sequence: CDR1 SQVTM, CDR2 ANQGSEA. CDR3 length: 17 residues. CDR3 DNA sequence: TGCAGCGTTGAAGACCAGATAGGGACAGGGGGCAGGAATGAGCAGTTCTTC. The encoded protein is CSVEDQIGTGGRNEQFF.

The chain couples TRBV5-1 to TRBJ2-3; possible D gene TRBD2, 5 bases. Germline assignment: CDR1 SGHRS and CDR2 YFSETQ. The CDR3 totals 16 residues. V was shortened by 0 bases and J by 0 bases, with 11 bases between the two germline ends. The CDR3 DNA is TGCGCCAGCAGCTTGGAGCTAGCTGGGAGCACAGATACGCAGTATTTT. The encoded protein is CASSLELAGSTDTQYF. The whole variable domain, filled in from reference TRBV5-1 and TRBJ2-3, reads KAGVTQTPRYLIKTRGQQVTLSCSPISGHRSVSWYQQTPGQGLQFLFEYFSETQRNKGNFPGRFSGRQFSNSRSEMNVSTLELGDSALYLCASSLELAGSTDTQYFGPGTRLTVL.